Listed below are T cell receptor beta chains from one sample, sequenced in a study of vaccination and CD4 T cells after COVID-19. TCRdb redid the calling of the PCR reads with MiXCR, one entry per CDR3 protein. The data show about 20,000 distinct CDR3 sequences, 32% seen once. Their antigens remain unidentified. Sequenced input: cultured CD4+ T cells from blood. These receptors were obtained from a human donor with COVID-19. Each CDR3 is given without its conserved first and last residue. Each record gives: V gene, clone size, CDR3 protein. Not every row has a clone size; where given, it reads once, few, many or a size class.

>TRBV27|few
ASSFTLATNEKLF
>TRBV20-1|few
SAVPGGAYGYT
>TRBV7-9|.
ASSRQTGTSTGELF
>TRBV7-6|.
ASSYGTSGYNEQF
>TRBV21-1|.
ASSPWRCNEQF
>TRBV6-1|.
ASSRQATYEQY
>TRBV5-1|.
ASSIPAGGGADTQY
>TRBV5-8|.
ASSRGVSYNSPLH
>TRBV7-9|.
ASGSSGGPYEQY
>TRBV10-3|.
ASKLGDEPNQPQH
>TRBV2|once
ASSDEAGQSYEQY
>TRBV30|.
AWIEARAEAF
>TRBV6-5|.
ASSYSVADTQY
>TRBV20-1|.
SALGGGRNTEAF
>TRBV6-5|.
ASSSGGSTGANVLT
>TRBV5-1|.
ASSLGDRDFSGYT
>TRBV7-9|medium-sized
ASSRHENTEAF
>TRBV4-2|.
ASSIGLAGGPNTGELF
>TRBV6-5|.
ASSSRQGQY
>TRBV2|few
ASSVFDPENSPLH
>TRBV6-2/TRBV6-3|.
ASSKTSVLRDNEQF
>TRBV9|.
ASSVGLGGTGQETQY
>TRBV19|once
ASRLSGDTQY
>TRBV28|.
ASSEGGERNTIY
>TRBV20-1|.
SASSAVGVDTQY
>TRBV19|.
ASSITRGPSLPQY
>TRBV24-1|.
ATGDGGIGDTQY
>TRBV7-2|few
ASSLYLAKNIQY
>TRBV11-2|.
ASSLGLAGTTYEQY
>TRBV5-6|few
ASSLVQGGYT
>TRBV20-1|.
SASFRYNEQF
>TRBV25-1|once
ASRIPGLAGSSYNEQF
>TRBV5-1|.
ASRPGTGTGELF
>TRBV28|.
ASTTNGGPQETQY
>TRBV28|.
ASSSRDRGSSYEQY
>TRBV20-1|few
SAAGTRDTYNSPLH
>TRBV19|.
ASSIGRGGTDTQY
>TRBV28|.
ASSGGQTNTEAF
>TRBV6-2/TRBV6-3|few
ASSYVSGGISYEQY
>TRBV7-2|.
ASSKSRGYNEQF
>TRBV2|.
ASSEHRARAQTQY
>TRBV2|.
ASEIQGTVTDTQY
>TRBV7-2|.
ASSQVLNTEAF
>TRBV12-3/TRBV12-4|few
ASSSGTDTDTQY
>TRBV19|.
ASRNSGGGETQY
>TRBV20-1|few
SARDRQGIRAF
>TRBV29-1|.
SVGGGANTGELF
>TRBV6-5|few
ASSYSMGGGNQPQH
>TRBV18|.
ASSPDLTSIREQF
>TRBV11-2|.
ASSSTNNSPLH
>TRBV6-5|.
ASGYSSGASTDTQY
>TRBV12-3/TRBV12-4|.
ASSRSDGIGNTIY
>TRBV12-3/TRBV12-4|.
ASSFVGGDGYT
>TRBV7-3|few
ASSPRGDYGYT
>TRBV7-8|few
ASSSRRWTDPSMQNIQY
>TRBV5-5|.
ASSVGQGYGYT
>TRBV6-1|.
ASSRINSPLH
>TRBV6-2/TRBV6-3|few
ASSYPASSYNSPLH
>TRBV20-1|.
SASRPGGRNEQF
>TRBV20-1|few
SARTGRDGYT